The sequence of this TCR beta chain was determined in a study of T cell responses to AZD1222 COVID-19 vaccine. Study-level background: Pooling of second doses given at about 4 or about 12 weeks was done.

Study conclusions and caveats: Dominant at 160-218 and 743-854, vaccine-associated CD4 TCRs also spanned spike. At study baseline, merely several AZD1222 recipients were seropositive. Donors skewed white British and female; clonal diversity was possibly underestimated.

The germline CDR1 and CDR2 sequences are SGHRS and YFSETQ. Between the trimmed V and J ends, which lost 7 bases and 0 bases, there was a span of 15 bases. This CDR3 spans 15 amino acids. Here immunoSEQ multiplex PCR was the method, and the copy in TCRdb shows in-frame clones only, minus some. The table lists around 140,000 clones, over 90% of them singletons. Concerning this clone itself: Antigen: not known.

V and J are TRBV5-1 and TRBJ2-3; D may correspond to TRBD1 or TRBD2 (6 bases each). The source was peripheral blood, collected on day 0 of AZD1222 vaccination. The clonotype comes from an adult in good health. CDR3 nucleotide sequence: TGCGCCAGCTTCCGGGGGCCCCAAAGCACAGATACGCAGTATTTT. Its protein is CASFRGPQSTDTQYF.